A single T cell receptor beta chain is shown here with its context. This specimen belongs to a study of blood T cell repertoires in COVID-19. Produced via immunoSEQ multiplex PCR; TCRdb's table is partial and in-frame only. The repertoire holds around 170,000 clones, roughly four fifths seen once, with about 5.7% in the top ten. This receptor was taken from a woman aged 40 to 50 with acute or convalescent COVID-19. The sequenced sample consisted of peripheral blood.

In DNA, the CDR3 is TGTGCCAGCAGTCTCCAGGGGGCTGATTCACCCCTCCACTTT. Amino acids: CASSLQGADSPLHF. The J gene is TRBJ1-6, the V gene TRBV27; 8 positions agree with TRBD1. Germline V gives CDR1 MNHEY, CDR2 SMNVEV (reference sequence). Trimming cost V 5 bases and J 8 bases; bases outside gene matches: 5. This CDR3 comprises 14 residues.